This record concerns one T cell receptor (beta chain) sequence. The antigen remains undetermined. These data originate in a study of response to subunit inactivated influenza vaccine. Study findings and constraints: Every seasonal influenza vaccination brings in few new T cells, the authors suggested.

The ends lost 2 bases at V and 6 bases at J; junction bases unmatched: 7. CDR3 size: 15 residues. Germline CDR1 and CDR2: MNHEY and SVGAGI. TCRdb re-called the RT-PCR reads through MiXCR, storing one row per CDR3 protein. The sample holds 450,000 to 600,000 distinct CDR3 sequences; approximately 7.7% are singletons and the top ten take 10% to 15%. The TCR was taken from a man aged 50 to 75 who received an inactivated influenza vaccine. Sequences were derived from PBMCs from blood, sampled 23 months after vaccination. The chain has TRBV6-5 and TRBJ2-7; 10 positions agree with TRBD1. CDR3 in amino acids: CASSYPGTGVREQYF. CDR3 DNA sequence: TGTGCCAGCAGTTACCCCGGGACAGGGGTCCGCGAGCAGTACTTC.